This TCR beta chain originates from a study of OX40 agonist ivuxolimab in advanced cancers. About the study: Partial responses occurred in three patients (one hepatocellular carcinoma, two cutaneous melanoma).

Here immunoSEQ multiplex PCR was the method, and the copy in TCRdb shows in-frame clones only, minus some. This sample has about 75,000 clones, with about 86% found just once. To note about this clone: The antigen remains undetermined.

Study results and caveats: Nonresponders included some who also had low normalized T-cell clonal expansion.

Germline CDR1 and CDR2: SGHNT and YYREEE (reference sequence). There are 14 residues in the CDR3. Trimming shortened V by 3 bases and J by 8 bases, and 14 bases separated the two germline ends. The TCR was taken from an adult with an advanced solid tumor such as melanoma, head and neck, liver or kidney cancer. The starting material was CD4+ or CD8+ T cells sorted from blood, obtained in a trial of the OX40 agonist ivuxolimab. The chain couples TRBV5-4 to TRBJ1-4; no reliable D call. This CDR3 reads CASSSGLGGEKLFF. The DNA of the CDR3 is TGTGCCAGCAGCTCCGGTCTCGGCGGGGAAAAACTGTTTTTT.